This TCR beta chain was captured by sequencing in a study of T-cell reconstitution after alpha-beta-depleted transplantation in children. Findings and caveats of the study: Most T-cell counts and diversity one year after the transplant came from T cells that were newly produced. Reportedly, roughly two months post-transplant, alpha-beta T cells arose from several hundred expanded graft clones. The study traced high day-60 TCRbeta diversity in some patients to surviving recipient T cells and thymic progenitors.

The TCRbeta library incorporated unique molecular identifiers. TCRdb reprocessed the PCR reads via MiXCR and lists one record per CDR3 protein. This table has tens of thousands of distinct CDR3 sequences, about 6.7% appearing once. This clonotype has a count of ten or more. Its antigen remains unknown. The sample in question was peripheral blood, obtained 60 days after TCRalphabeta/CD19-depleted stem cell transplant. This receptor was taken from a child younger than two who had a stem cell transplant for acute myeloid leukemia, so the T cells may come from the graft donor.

The chain's CDR3 is CASSLASGGLLSTDTQYF. CDR3 coding DNA: TGTGCCAGCAGCCTGGCTAGCGGGGGCCTCCTTAGCACAGATACGCAGTATTTT. This chain joins TRBV11-2 and TRBJ2-3; 10 nucleotides match TRBD2. The CDR3 length is 18 residues. J was trimmed by 0 bases and V by 5 bases; bases with no gene match: 11. CDR1 is SGHAT, CDR2 FQNNGV, per germline.